This T cell receptor (beta chain) was documented in a study of blood T cells in healthy people across ages. About this clonotype itself: Its target is unknown.

Findings and caveats of the study: Naive T cell percentage strongly correlated with TCR beta diversity. Donors of long life had a larger count of naive CD4+ cells and greater diversity than aged donors.

It was with a sample-barcoded 5' primer and a J-beta primer mix that a second PCR of about 6 to 12 cycles was run. Every sample produced at least 3 million CDR3-containing paired-end reads. TCRdb itself ran the 5' RACE reads through MiXCR, one entry per CDR3 protein. The top ten hold roughly 17% of the sample, which has just under 900,000 distinct CDR3 sequences, less than 35% seen once. Germline CDR1 DFQATT, CDR2 SNEGSKA (reference sequence). The V end lost 1 base, the J end lost 0 bases, and 16 bases lay between the germline ends. This CDR3 comprises 17 residues. The sequencing input was blood. V and J are TRBV20-1 and TRBJ2-1; either TRBD1 or TRBD2 may fit D (5 bases each). This clonotype originated in a woman of 80 years or more in good health. CDR3 region: CSARGAGTPSSYNEQFF. The CDR3 DNA follows: TGCAGTGCTAGAGGGGCCGGGACCCCAAGCTCCTACAATGAGCAGTTCTTC.